This note documents a single T cell receptor beta chain sequence. The CDR3 consists of 13 residues. The V gene's germline CDR1 is MNHNY and CDR2 SVGAGI (reference sequence). The germline V and J ends were trimmed by 5 bases and 2 bases, with 9 bases remaining between them. Original handling: Counts of nucleated cells, estimated from reference gene primer amplification, were obtained. Libraries were prepared by immunoSEQ multiplex PCR; TCRdb keeps only in-frame clonotypes and omits some of them. Clone size and the V and J calls come from that table; the DNA yielded D and trimming. Among about 140,000 clones listed, around 73% were seen once. The sample belongs to a study of blood T cell repertoires in COVID-19. The overall study: Samples of COVID-19 (acute and convalescent) were obtained from the United States, Italy and Spain. PBMCs, B-cell-depleted T cells, or T cells provided the cDNA or gDNA that made up the material.

The source material was peripheral blood. The chain recombines TRBV6-6 with TRBJ1-1; the D gene is possibly TRBD1 (5 bases). The clonotype was recovered from a woman aged 45-65 years with active or convalescent COVID-19. The CDR3 DNA sequence: TGTGCCAGCAGTACCAGGGTAAACACTGAAGCTTTCTTT. Translated: CASSTRVNTEAFF.